These 6 T cell receptor beta chains were sequenced from one sample in a study of blood T cells in healthy people across ages (dated by TCRdb to 2014 to 2015). The library was made by 5' RACE. Sequencing instrument: Illumina HiSeq 2500. The second PCR ran for about 6 to 11 cycles and used a J-beta primer mix along with a sample-barcoded 5' primer. TCRdb reworked the public reads: Q25 trimming with fastp, MiXCR clone assembly, productive beta chains retained. CDR3 protein duplicates are merged, each entry listing the most common genes and DNA. This sample lists approximately 810,000 distinct CDR3 sequences; less than 35% were detected once. Jointly, the top ten make up approximately 15% of the sample. Sequenced input: blood. These receptors all come from a woman older than 75 in good health.

The chain couples TRBV7-2 to TRBJ2-2; D remains ambiguous. Trimming cost V 5 bases and J 4 bases, with 11 bases left between them. The CDR3 is made up of 14 amino acids. From germline, CDR1 is SGHTA and CDR2 FQGNSA. For the CDR3, the DNA is TGTGCCAGCAGCCGCGCCCGTGGCACCGGGGAGCTGTTTTTT. Translation: CASSRARGTGELFF. The full variable domain, completed using reference TRBV7-2 and TRBJ2-2, is GAGVSQSPSNKVTEKGKDVELRCDPISGHTALYWYRQSLGQGLEFLIYFQGNSAPDKSGLPSDRFSAERTGGSVSTLTIQRTQQEDSAVYLCASSRARGTGELFFGEGSRLTVL.

This clonotype was observed at least ten times. V and J are TRBV4-3 and TRBJ2-1; 8 nucleotides align to TRBD2. From germline, CDR1 is LGHNA and CDR2 YSLEER. This CDR3 comprises 16 residues. The ends lost 0 bases at V and 3 bases at J; junction bases unmatched: 4. The CDR3, as DNA: TGCGCCAGCAGCCAAGAAGGGCTAGCGGGCTACAATGAGCAGTTCTTC. Translation gives CASSQEGLAGYNEQFF.

The V gene is TRBV4-1, the J gene TRBJ2-7, with TRBD2 matching over 11 bases. The CDR3 is made up of 18 amino acids. Germline V CDR1 and CDR2: MGHRA, YSYEKL. V shed 0 bases, J shed 8 bases, and the junction held 15 bases outside the gene matches. CDR3 sequence reads: CASSQDLRLAGGPTQQYF. In DNA, the CDR3 is TGCGCCAGCAGCCAAGATCTGAGGCTAGCGGGAGGACCTACGCAGCAGTACTTC.

This clonotype was picked up many times. The chain employs TRBV11-2 and TRBJ2-1; the match to TRBD2 covers 9 bases. With V trimmed by 5 bases and J by 3 bases, 8 bases remained unmatched. This CDR3 spans 16 amino acids. Germline V gene sequence: CDR1 SGHAT, CDR2 FQNNGV. The CDR3 DNA follows: TGTGCCAGCAGCCAAATAGCGGGGGAAATCTACAATGAGCAGTTCTTC. It yields the protein CASSQIAGEIYNEQFF.

V usage is TRBV27 and J usage is TRBJ1-5; D might be TRBD1 (6 bases). The V and J ends lost 0 bases and 2 bases respectively, with 11 bases between them. The germline CDR1 and CDR2 sequences are MNHEY and SMNVEV (reference sequence). The CDR3 sequence is 16 residues long. CDR3 DNA sequence: TGTGCCAGCAGTTTATCGGAGCCAGGGGGCAATCAGCCCCAGCATTTT. Translating gives CASSLSEPGGNQPQHF.

About this clonotype: A much larger clone sits a single nucleotide away, making a read error possible. The chain combines TRBV6-2 or TRBV6-3 with TRBJ2-6; D perhaps matches TRBD1 (5 bases). The CDR3 runs to 12 residues. The germline gives CDR1 MNHEY, CDR2 SVGEGT. The CDR3 loop is CASNSGANILTF. The CDR3 DNA reads as TGTGCCAGTAACTCTGGGGCCAACATCCTGACTTTC.